This TCR beta chain was identified in a study of beta chain features in type 1 diabetes (dated by TCRdb to between 2018 and 2020). Regarding the complete study: Mean age, gender distribution, total cell number and subset yield did not differ between patients and healthy donors. Across all samples, 107,917,701 sorted cells were examined, and cell number per subset correlated strongly with RNA yield. The study compared TCRB repertoires of sorted circulating CD4+ T cell subsets between recently diagnosed type 1 diabetes patients and matched healthy donors. Whereas all 28 donors provided naive and central memory subsets, regulatory and stem cell-like memory subsets were isolated from just 8 patients and about eight healthy donors.

Results and caveats for the whole study, not just this receptor: Because small numbers of individuals were included in the HLA sub-analyses, any influence of HLA type on TCRB rearrangement was left unresolved. In all four CD4+ subsets, TCRB CDR3 length was moderately but significantly shorter in type 1 diabetes patients. Because cDNA rather than genomic DNA was sequenced, highly expressing activated cells could have been over-represented, although no difference in activation and CD3 levels was found between groups. Naive, central memory and regulatory TCRB repertoires appeared to be more similar among patients than among healthy donors. At VDJ recombination sites, patients with type 1 diabetes made fewer insertions and deleted more nucleotides, a pattern implying thymic rearrangement abnormalities. PCR might favor shorter templates, but patient and control samples were amplified and corrected together, so any skew would affect both groups equally.

Trimming takes 1 base from V and 4 bases from J, and the germline ends sit 9 bases apart. From its cysteine to its phenylalanine, the CDR3 spans 14 amino acids. The CDR3 DNA has 42 bases and is translated from base 1. CDR1 and CDR2 are drawn from the germline V gene: SGHRS, YFSETQ. A single peripheral blood draw of about 116 mL on average was collected from each donor into heparinised tubes. A BD FACSAria II and a panel including CD45RO, CCR7, CD25, CD127, CD95 and CD27 were used to sort naive, central memory, regulatory and stem cell-like memory CD4+ T cells. All sorted populations exceeded 98% purity. PBMCs were isolated immediately by Lymphoprep density gradient centrifugation and stained directly without culture. Samples were stained and sorted in pairs, with one healthy donor and one patient per experiment, so that batch effects were minimized. The entire amount of isolated RNA was reverse transcribed using the High Capacity cDNA Reverse Transcription Kit, so the sequenced TCRB transcripts were expressed ones. Deep immunoSEQ sequencing was applied to naive, central memory and regulatory T cell samples, giving an average of about 3.8 million total reads per sample. Sorted cells were lysed in RLT buffer, and RNA was extracted using DNase-treated RNeasy Micro or Mini kits according to cell number. To prevent cross-contamination, each cell subset was processed individually, whereas patient and healthy donor samples were processed jointly. The immunoSEQ multiplex PCR was used to amplify TCRB sequences from cDNA, yielding 87-bp fragments that span the CDR3 region. The amplicons were sequenced using the Illumina HiSeq platform. Processing in the source paper ran as follows. Synthetic template baselines were used to correct PCR bias computationally, reads within Hamming distance 2 were collapsed, and singletons that could not be merged were discarded. Reads were aligned against IMGT so that V, D and J genes, CDR3 length and insertions or deletions at six rearrangement sites could be assigned. Within each subset, clonotype counts were normalized to the number of sorted cells before true diversity and Gini coefficients were calculated with the tcR R package. Repertoire sharing was quantified using the overlap coefficient calculated on TCRB nucleotide sequences. Out-of-frame TCRB sequences from naive cells were analyzed as a proxy for the pre-selection repertoire. The table comes from immuneACCESS by way of TCRdb, which keeps in-frame sequences with V and J called. Part of the clones is missing from these tables; in studies checked, under half for an unresolved V gene and the rest for unknown reasons. The DNA was the basis for D and trimming; V, J and clone size are from that table. This sample holds fewer than 500,000 clones; about 15% were observed only once. About 0.04% of the sample goes to the ten largest clones.

The sample holds one count of this clone. There is no known antigen for this receptor. No much larger clone exists at a distance of one base, and base qualities are not known. Other nucleotide sequences in the sample specify the same CDR3. The sequence was obtained from a man in his thirties or forties in good health. The specimen was naive CD4+ T cells from blood. The cell subset or site label here, explained by the study, means: true naive CD4+ T cells. The V and J genes are TRBV5-1 and TRBJ2-1; a weak D assignment points to TRBD1 (6 bases agree). CDR3 protein: CASSLPGQYNEQFF. The DNA sequence is TGCGCCAGCAGCTTGCCCGGACAGTACAATGAGCAGTTCTTC.